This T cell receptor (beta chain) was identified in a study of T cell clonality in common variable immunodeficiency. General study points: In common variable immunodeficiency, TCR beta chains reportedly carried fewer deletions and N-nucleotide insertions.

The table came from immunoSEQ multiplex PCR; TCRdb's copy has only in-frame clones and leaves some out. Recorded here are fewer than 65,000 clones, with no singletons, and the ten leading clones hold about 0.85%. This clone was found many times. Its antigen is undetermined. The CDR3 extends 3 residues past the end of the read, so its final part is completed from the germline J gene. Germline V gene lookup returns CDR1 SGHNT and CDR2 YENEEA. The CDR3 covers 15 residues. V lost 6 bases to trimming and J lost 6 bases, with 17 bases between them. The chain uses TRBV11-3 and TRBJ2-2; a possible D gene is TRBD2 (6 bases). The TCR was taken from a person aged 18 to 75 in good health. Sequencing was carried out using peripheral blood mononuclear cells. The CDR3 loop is CASSKTSRGAGELFF. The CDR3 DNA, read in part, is TGTGCCAGCAGTAAGACTTCCCGCGGGGCCGGGGAG. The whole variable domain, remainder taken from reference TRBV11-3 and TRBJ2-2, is EAGVVQSPRYKIIEKKQPVAFWCNPISGHNTLYWYLQNLGQGPELLIRYENEEAVDDSQLPKDRFSAERLKGVDSTLKIQPAELGDSAVYLCASSKTSRGAGELFFGEGSRLTVL.